This T cell receptor (beta chain) comes out of a study of untreated major depressive disorder. Study-wide results and caveats: TRBV25-01 and TRBV02-01 followed the flow pattern without significance.

The donors were all European-descended. Some clones are missing from TCRdb's copy, which holds only in-frame ones; the method was immunoSEQ multiplex PCR. Of 21,000 or so clones in the sample, approximately 89% were seen once. The ends were cut back, 1 base at V and 0 bases at J, with 7 bases in the middle. This CDR3 region has 15 residues. CDR1 is SGHVS and CDR2 is FNYEAQ in the germline V gene. Turning to this clone: Its target is unknown.

This TCR derives from a woman aged 30 to 39 in good health. Sequencing was done on a sample of CD4+ T cells from PBMCs. The J gene is TRBJ2-4, the V gene TRBV7-6; a weak D match, TRBD2 (6 bases). The CDR3 nucleotides read TGTGCCAGCAGCTTAGGGGAGGTAGCCAAAAACATTCAGTACTTC. Amino acids: CASSLGEVAKNIQYF.